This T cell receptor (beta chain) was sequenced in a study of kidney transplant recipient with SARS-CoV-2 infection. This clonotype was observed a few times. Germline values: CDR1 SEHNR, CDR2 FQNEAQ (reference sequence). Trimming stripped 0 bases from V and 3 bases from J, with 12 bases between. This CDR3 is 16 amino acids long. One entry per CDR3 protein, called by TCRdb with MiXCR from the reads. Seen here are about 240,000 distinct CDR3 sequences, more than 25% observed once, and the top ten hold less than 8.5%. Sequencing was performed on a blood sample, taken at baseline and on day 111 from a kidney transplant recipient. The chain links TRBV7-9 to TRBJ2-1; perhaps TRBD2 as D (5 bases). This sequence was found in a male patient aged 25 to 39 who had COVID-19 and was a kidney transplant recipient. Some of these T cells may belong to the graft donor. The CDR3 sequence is CASSLAPGMLYNEQFF. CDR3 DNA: TGTGCCAGCAGCTTAGCCCCGGGGATGCTCTACAATGAGCAGTTCTTC.